Listed here are 9 T cell receptor beta chains from one sample, sequenced in a study of identical twins. TCRdb reanalysed the 5' RACE reads using MiXCR and keeps one entry per CDR3 protein. This repertoire shows 450,000 or so distinct CDR3 sequences, less than 25% found once; its top ten account for around 3%. This sample was shared with a second study, whose subject was T cells expressing NK-cell markers.

Material: CD4+ T cells sorted from blood. Every receptor here comes from a woman aged 18-29 years in good health.

This clonotype has just a few counts. The chain is built from TRBV7-2 and TRBJ1-1; D unclear. The CDR3 extends over 12 amino acids. Trimming took off 2 bases at V and 5 bases at J, with 6 bases between the two ends. CDR1 is SGHTA and CDR2 is FQGNSA in the germline V gene. The CDR3, as DNA: TGTGCCAGCAGCTTAAAAGCTACTGAAGCTTTCTTT. It translates to CASSLKATEAFF.

Many counts were recorded for this clonotype. The chain employs TRBV20-1 and TRBJ1-5, with unresolved D. Trimming shortened V by 3 bases and J by 3 bases, and 9 bases separated the two germline ends. CDR1 and CDR2 (germline): DFQATT, SNEGSKA (reference sequence). The CDR3 consists of 13 residues. CDR3 DNA: TGCAGTGCTAGCTCGGGAGCCAATCAGCCCCAGCATTTT. Translation gives CSASSGANQPQHF.

The V and J genes are TRBV20-1 and TRBJ1-1; the D gene is possibly TRBD1 (5 bases). V was cut by 6 bases and J by 5 bases, with 16 bases left in between. The CDR3 loop spans 13 amino acids. Germline CDR1 DFQATT, CDR2 SNEGSKA (reference sequence). Here the CDR3 DNA reads TGCAGTGCCCTACCAGGGTGGGGAACTGAAGCTTTCTTT. Translating gives CSALPGWGTEAFF.

The gene calls are TRBV30 and TRBJ1-1; D gene unclear. The CDR3 is 14 residues long. With 0 bases removed from V and 4 bases from J, the gap between germline ends came to 12 bases. Germline loops: CDR1 GTSNPN, CDR2 SVGIG (reference sequence). The CDR3 region has the DNA TGTGCCTGGAGTGTACTCCGGAGGAGCACTGAAGCTTTCTTT. This sequence encodes CAWSVLRRSTEAFF.

The J gene is TRBJ2-7, the V gene TRBV11-2, with D perhaps matching TRBD1 or TRBD2 (5 bases each). The germline V gene encodes CDR1 SGHAT and CDR2 FQNNGV. The CDR3 is 15 residues long. Deletions cut 5 bases from V and 3 bases from J, with 17 bases between. The CDR3 nucleotides read TGTGCCAGCAGCCTCCTCGTAGTGGGGGACTACGAGCAGTACTTC. Its translation is CASSLLVVGDYEQYF.

The CDR3 bases are TGTGCCAGCAGCTTTTTTGACAGAGGGGCCGGGGAGCTGTTTTTT. As protein: CASSFFDRGAGELFF. The rearrangement joins TRBV3-1 to TRBJ2-2, with D perhaps matching TRBD1 or TRBD2 (5 bases each). Trimming left V 5 bases short and J 6 bases short, with 16 bases between. The CDR3 loop spans 15 amino acids. CDR1 is LGHDT, CDR2 YNNKEL, per germline (reference sequence). The full variable domain, completed using reference TRBV3-1 and TRBJ2-2, is DTAVSQTPKYLVTQMGNDKSIKCEQNLGHDTMYWYKQDSKKFLKIMFSYNNKELIINETVPNRFSPKSPDKAHLNLHINSLELGDSAVYFCASSFFDRGAGELFFGEGSRLTVL.

This clonotype was recorded a few times. The chain has TRBV4-3 and TRBJ1-2; tentatively, D is TRBD1 (6 bases). V dropped 6 bases and J dropped 0 bases, with 8 bases sitting between them. Germline V gene data show CDR1 as LGHNA and CDR2 as YSLEER. The CDR3 covers 13 residues. The CDR3 loop reads CASSGGPNYGYTF. The CDR3 region has the DNA TGCGCCAGCAGTGGGGGCCCTAACTATGGCTACACCTTC.

The rearrangement links TRBV20-1 to TRBJ2-7; D is possibly TRBD2 (6 bases). The V end was cut by 5 bases, the J end by 6 bases, with 11 bases between. In germline, CDR1 is DFQATT, CDR2 SNEGSKA (reference sequence). The CDR3 consists of 11 residues. CDR3 sequence reads: CSAVRDFEQYF. The CDR3 nucleotides are TGCAGTGCTGTCCGGGACTTCGAGCAGTACTTC.

The sample holds a few counts of this clonotype. V usage is TRBV7-3 and J usage is TRBJ2-7, with TRBD2 identical over 8 bases. The CDR3 contains 15 residues. The V gene end was trimmed by 2 bases and the J gene end by 3 bases; junction bases not matched to a gene: 6. Germline CDR1 and CDR2: SGHTA and FQGTGA. CDR3 DNA sequence: TGTGCCAGCAGCTTATCCGGGACTAGAATCTACGAGCAGTACTTC. Its translation: CASSLSGTRIYEQYF.